The 19 T cell receptor beta chains below come from one sample, sequenced in a study of control samples from healthy donors and cancer patients. Measured with immunoSEQ multiplex PCR; TCRdb has only the in-frame clones, and not every one. The sample records about 120,000 clones, over 90% being singletons. The sequenced material came from blood. Receptor source: a young man in good health.

Turning to this clone: The sample carries other DNA sequences with the same CDR3. The gene calls are TRBV5-1 and TRBJ2-3, with D uncertain. V was shortened by 2 bases and J by 2 bases, with 3 bases between the two germline ends. Germline V gives CDR1 SGHRS, CDR2 YFSETQ. CDR3 length equals 12 residues. The CDR3: CASSLDTDTQYF. As DNA, the CDR3 is TGCGCCAGCAGCTTAGACACAGATACGCAGTATTTT.

V gene TRBV24-1 combines with J gene TRBJ1-1, with D perhaps TRBD1 (5 bases). Germline V gene lookup returns CDR1 KGHDR and CDR2 SFDVKD. Trimming shortened V by 3 bases and J by 1 base, and 11 bases separated the two germline ends. The CDR3 runs to 15 residues. The CDR3: CATSDKGGQNTEAFF. CDR3 in DNA: TGTGCCACCAGTGATAAGGGCGGACAGAACACTGAAGCTTTCTTT.

The chain combines TRBV5-1 with TRBJ1-2, with 7 bases aligning to TRBD1. The J segment lost 4 bases and the V segment lost 7 bases, leaving 13 bases of the junction unmatched. This CDR3 comprises 15 residues. The germline CDR1 and CDR2 sequences are SGHRS and YFSETQ. The CDR3 protein is CASRRTTGEGYGYTF. The CDR3 DNA reads as TGCGCCAGCCGCAGAACCACAGGGGAGGGCTATGGCTACACCTTC.

The J gene is TRBJ2-5, the V gene TRBV7-9; 10 positions agree with TRBD1. With 5 bases clipped from V and 3 bases from J, the junction kept 3 bases outside the gene matches. The germline V gene encodes CDR1 SEHNR and CDR2 FQNEAQ (reference sequence). This CDR3 spans 14 amino acids. The CDR3 sequence: CASSRGTGEETQYF. CDR3 coding DNA: TGTGCCAGCAGCAGAGGGACAGGGGAAGAGACCCAGTACTTC.

This CDR3 is CASSYGSGGGYNEQFF. In DNA form, the CDR3 reads TGTGCCAGCAGTTACGGGAGCGGGGGAGGGTACAATGAGCAGTTCTTC. The rearrangement uses TRBV6-5 and TRBJ2-1; TRBD2 agrees at 8 bases. Germline values: CDR1 MNHEY, CDR2 SVGAGI. Trimming removed 2 bases from V and 4 bases from J; junction bases left unmatched: 7. This CDR3 is built from 16 residues.

The chain carries TRBV9 and TRBJ2-5; D gene ambiguous. Deletions cut 0 bases from V and 5 bases from J, with 11 bases between. Germline values: CDR1 SGDLS, CDR2 YYNGEE. CDR3 length: 14 amino acids. The chain's CDR3 is CASSVEGFRETQYF. DNA for the CDR3: TGTGCCAGCAGCGTAGAAGGGTTCCGGGAGACCCAGTACTTC.

This clone was found once. The chain recombines TRBV9 with TRBJ2-1; no reliable D call. V lost 0 bases and J 0 bases, leaving 10 bases between the germline ends. The CDR3 has 16 residues. The germline CDR1 and CDR2 sequences are SGDLS and YYNGEE. The CDR3 loop is CASSVGGSTSYNEQFF. The CDR3 DNA reads as TGTGCCAGCAGCGTAGGCGGTAGCACCTCCTACAATGAGCAGTTCTTC.

This clone was seen just once. At the DNA level, this CDR3 is encoded by other sequences in the same sample as well. This chain uses TRBV9 with TRBJ2-2; D ambiguous. This CDR3 region has 13 residues. The V gene lost 1 base and the J gene lost 5 bases, with 6 bases spanning the gap. Germline CDR1 is SGDLS and CDR2 is YYNGEE. The chain's CDR3 is CASSVRGTGELFF. Here the CDR3 DNA reads TGTGCCAGCAGCGTACGCGGAACCGGGGAGCTGTTTTTT.

The chain couples TRBV5-6 to TRBJ1-3; D might be TRBD1 (5 bases). V lost 4 bases, J lost 2 bases, and 10 bases lay in between. Germline CDR1 and CDR2: SGHDT and YYEEEE. The CDR3 has 14 amino acids. The CDR3 nucleotides read TGTGCCAGCAGCCCGAGGGGCCCTGGAAACACCATATATTTT. Amino acids: CASSPRGPGNTIYF.

The J gene is TRBJ2-7, the V gene TRBV19; 8 nucleotides match TRBD2. Germline-derived CDR1 and CDR2 are LNHDA and SQIVND (reference sequence). This CDR3 contains 16 residues. V shed 9 bases, J shed 7 bases, and the junction held 20 bases outside the gene matches. CDR3 nucleotide sequence: TGTGCCAGCACCGTGGCAACGAGCGGGGGTCTCCGTGAGCAGTACTTC. This translates into CASTVATSGGLREQYF. Together with reference TRBV19 and TRBJ2-7, the CDR3 gives the full variable domain: DGGITQSPKYLFRKEGQNVTLSCEQNLNHDAMYWYRQDPGQGLRLIYYSQIVNDFQKGDIAEGYSVSREKKESFPLTVTSAQKNPTAFYLCASTVATSGGLREQYFGPGTRLTVT.

The chain has TRBV24-1 and TRBJ2-1, with D unclear. CDR3 length equals 17 residues. V was pared by 3 bases and J by 0 bases, with 14 bases between. From germline, CDR1 is KGHDR and CDR2 SFDVKD. The CDR3 spells CATSDLDTFYSYNEQFF. The CDR3, as DNA: TGTGCCACCAGTGATCTCGACACTTTTTACTCCTACAATGAGCAGTTCTTC.

The chain employs TRBV7-9 and TRBJ2-1; TRBD2 might be the D (5 bases). Germline CDR1 SEHNR, CDR2 FQNEAQ (reference sequence). Trimming pared 5 bases from V and 6 bases from J, leaving 11 bases between. CDR3 length equals 13 residues. CDR3 in amino acids: CASSPPEGNEQFF. Here the CDR3 DNA reads TGTGCCAGCAGCCCACCCGAGGGCAATGAGCAGTTCTTC.

This clone was detected only once. The chain has TRBV28 and TRBJ2-7, with 8 bases aligning to TRBD1. CDR1 and CDR2 (germline): MDHEN, SYDVKM. This CDR3 is built from 16 residues. The J segment lost 3 bases and the V segment lost 5 bases, leaving 12 bases of the junction unmatched. In DNA, the CDR3 is TGTGCCAGCAGTCGTACCCCGGGACAGGATATCTACGAGCAGTACTTC. Residues: CASSRTPGQDIYEQYF.

The V gene is TRBV14, the J gene TRBJ2-3; D might be TRBD2 (6 bases). This CDR3 has 17 amino acids. Germline loops: CDR1 SGHDN, CDR2 FVKESK. V gave up 2 bases and J gave up 2 bases, with 17 bases separating them. The CDR3 DNA reads as TGTGCCAGCAGCCAATCTTGGAGGGGACGTATCACAGATACGCAGTATTTT. Its translation is CASSQSWRGRITDTQYF.

The chain couples TRBV15 to TRBJ2-2, with D perhaps matching TRBD2 (5 bases). The CDR3 length is 12 residues. V was shortened by 4 bases and J by 5 bases, with 5 bases between the two germline ends. Germline CDR1 reads LNHNV; CDR2 reads YYDKDF (reference sequence). The CDR3: CATSKRTGELFF. CDR3 in DNA: TGTGCCACCAGCAAGCGGACCGGGGAGCTGTTTTTT. Looking up the rest from reference TRBV15 and TRBJ2-2 gives the full variable domain: DAMVIQNPRYQVTQFGKPVTLSCSQTLNHNVMYWYQQKSSQAPKLLFHYYDKDFNNEADTPDNFQSRRPNTSFCFLDIRSPGLGDTAMYLCATSKRTGELFFGEGSRLTVL.

The chain is built from TRBV6-4 and TRBJ2-7; possible D gene TRBD1, 5 bases. V lost 4 bases, J lost 0 bases, and 13 bases lay in between. Germline V gene lookup returns CDR1 MRHNA and CDR2 SNTAGT. The CDR3 contains 15 residues. The CDR3 region has the DNA TGTGCCAGCAGTGTCCAACAGGTAGACTCCTACGAGCAGTACTTC. This gives the protein CASSVQQVDSYEQYF.

The chain has TRBV6-6 and TRBJ2-3, with 7 bases aligning to TRBD1. The CDR3 extends over 14 amino acids. Germline lookup yields CDR1 MNHNY and CDR2 SVGAGI (reference sequence). V shed 2 bases, J shed 3 bases, and the junction held 2 bases outside the gene matches. The CDR3 protein is CASSYPGGTDTQYF. The CDR3 bases are TGTGCCAGCAGTTACCCAGGGGGAACAGATACGCAGTATTTT.

The chain joins TRBV11-2 to TRBJ2-7; 10 bases are a match to TRBD2. The CDR3 runs 15 residues. CDR1 and CDR2 from the germline V gene are SGHAT and FQNNGV. V lost 4 bases to trimming and J lost 4 bases; unmatched junction nucleotides: 7. The CDR3 coding sequence is TGTGCCAGCAGCTCTAGCGGGGGCCGTGGGTACGAGCAGTACGTC. Its protein product is CASSSSGGRGYEQYV.

This clone was counted between two and nine times. This sequence joins TRBV11-3 and TRBJ2-3; 16 bases map to TRBD2. The trim removed 5 bases at V and 4 bases at J, leaving 9 bases unmatched. Germline V gene data show CDR1 as SGHNT and CDR2 as YENEEA. The CDR3 contains 18 residues. The CDR3 bases are TGTGCCAGCAGCCCCGGGACTAGCGGGGGGGCGTTTGCAGATACGCAGTATTTT. Protein: CASSPGTSGGAFADTQYF.